This entry lists 9 T cell receptor beta chains sequenced from one sample in a study of T-cell reconstitution after alpha-beta-depleted transplantation in children listed by TCRdb under 2016. Receptors were amplified or captured by PCR. Sequencing instrument: Illumina HiSeq 2500. To normalize quantification of the TCRbeta repertoire, the TCR libraries were built with molecular barcoding that relied on unique molecular identifiers. TCRdb reprocessing: public reads trimmed at Q25 with fastp, clones called with MiXCR, in-frame beta chains kept. CDR3 protein duplicates are merged, each entry listing the most common genes and DNA. This sample lists around 370,000 distinct CDR3 sequences; about 9.3% were detected once. Around 2.4% of the sample is in the top ten clones. The sample was PBMCs from the stem cell graft donor, taken from the stem cell graft. The receptors come from a human donor who donated a stem cell graft to a child with acute lymphoblastic leukemia.

The rearrangement joins TRBV12-5 to TRBJ2-1, with 11 bases lining up with TRBD2. The V gene's germline CDR1 is LGHNT and CDR2 FRNRAP. CDR3 length: 14 amino acids. V shed 6 bases, J shed 5 bases, and the junction held 3 bases outside the gene matches. The CDR3 reads CASGLAGGDNEQFF. CDR3 DNA sequence: TGTGCTAGTGGATTAGCGGGAGGGGACAATGAGCAGTTCTTC. The full variable domain, its missing parts supplied by reference TRBV12-5 and TRBJ2-1, is DARVTQTPRHKVTEMGQEVTMRCQPILGHNTVFWYRQTMMQGLELLAYFRNRAPLDDSGMPKDRFSAEMPDATLATLKIQPSEPRDSAVYFCASGLAGGDNEQFFGPGTRLTVL.

In this sample, this clonotype turned up a few times. The chain links TRBV10-3 to TRBJ2-6; the D gene is possibly TRBD1 (6 bases). The CDR3 totals 19 residues. Germline assignment: CDR1 ENHRY and CDR2 SYGVKD. The V and J ends lost 6 bases and 0 bases respectively, with 21 bases between them. The CDR3 reads CAISADRLGPSSGANVLTF. CDR3 DNA sequence: TGTGCCATCAGCGCTGACAGGCTAGGCCCTTCCTCTGGGGCCAACGTCCTGACTTTC.

About this clonotype: Germline is not matched at one junction end, which may reflect a read error. The chain links TRBV6-2 or TRBV6-3 to TRBJ2-3; possible D gene TRBD2, 6 bases. The CDR3 runs to 16 residues. The germline V gene encodes CDR1 MNHEY and CDR2 SVGEGT. CDR3 nucleotide sequence: TGTGCCAGCAGCTACTCCAGTGTGACGGGGAGGGATACGCAGTATTTT. Residues: CASSYSSVTGRDTQYF.

This clonotype has a count of ten or more. V is TRBV5-1 and J is TRBJ2-7; D is ambiguous. V was trimmed by 4 bases and J by 5 bases, leaving 7 bases between them. CDR1 is SGHRS, CDR2 YFSETQ, per germline. The CDR3 consists of 11 residues. The CDR3 protein is CASSPRNEQYF. CDR3 nucleotides: TGCGCCAGCAGCCCTAGGAACGAGCAGTACTTC.

This clonotype was seen a handful of times. The chain combines TRBV20-1 with TRBJ2-3; D unresolved. The germline gives CDR1 DFQATT, CDR2 SNEGSKA (reference sequence). The ends were cut back, 5 bases at V and 0 bases at J, with 6 bases in the middle. This CDR3 spans 12 amino acids. The CDR3 bases are TGCAGTGCTCCGACTAGCACAGATACGCAGTATTTT. It codes for CSAPTSTDTQYF.

The CDR3 sequence is CASSPGSGRLPKNIQYF. The DNA of the CDR3 is TGTGCCAGCAGCCCGGGTAGCGGGAGACTCCCCAAAAACATTCAGTACTTC. The V and J genes are TRBV7-8 and TRBJ2-4; 9 positions agree with TRBD2. The V segment lost 5 bases and the J segment 2 bases; nucleotides outside the gene matches: 10. In germline, CDR1 is SGHVS, CDR2 FQNEAQ. The CDR3 has 17 amino acids.

Ten or more counts support this clonotype. The chain recombines TRBV5-6 with TRBJ2-5; the D gene is possibly TRBD1 (6 bases). This CDR3 region has 14 residues. CDR1 and CDR2 from the germline V gene are SGHDT and YYEEEE. Trimming left V 1 base short and J 5 bases short, with 12 bases between. In nucleotides, the CDR3 is TGTGCCAGCAGCTTGTATTCAGGGGTCGAGACCCAGTACTTC. Translated, it gives CASSLYSGVETQYF.

This sequence joins TRBV7-9 and TRBJ1-2; weak D call: TRBD1 (6 bases). CDR1 is SEHNR, CDR2 FQNEAQ, per germline (reference sequence). V lost 2 bases and J 8 bases, leaving 9 bases between the germline ends. The CDR3 covers 12 residues. The CDR3 region has the DNA TGTGCCAGCAGCTTAAACACAGGGGGCTACACCTTC. Its translation: CASSLNTGGYTF.

The chain has TRBV20-1 and TRBJ1-5; D is possibly TRBD1 (5 bases). The germline V and J ends were trimmed by 0 bases and 7 bases, with 13 bases remaining between them. The CDR3 totals 14 residues. Germline CDR1 and CDR2: DFQATT and SNEGSKA (reference sequence). The CDR3, as DNA: TGCAGTGCTAGAGATACAGCGAGGGGCCAGCCCCAGCATTTT. Protein product: CSARDTARGQPQHF.